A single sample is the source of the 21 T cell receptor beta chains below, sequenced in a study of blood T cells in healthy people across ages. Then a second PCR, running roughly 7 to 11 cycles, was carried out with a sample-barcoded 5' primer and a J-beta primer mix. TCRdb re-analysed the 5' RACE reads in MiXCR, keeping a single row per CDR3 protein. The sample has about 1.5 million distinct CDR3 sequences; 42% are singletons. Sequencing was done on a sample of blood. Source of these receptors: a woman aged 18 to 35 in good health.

The CDR3 here is CAISPKTSGSQETQYF. The CDR3 nucleotides read TGTGCCATCAGTCCGAAGACTAGCGGGTCGCAAGAGACCCAGTACTTC. The rearrangement uses TRBV10-3 and TRBJ2-5; TRBD2 matches 10 bases. Germline trimming cut 5 bases from V and 2 bases from J; bases unmatched to any gene: 8. Germline V gene sequence: CDR1 ENHRY, CDR2 SYGVKD. The CDR3 runs to 16 residues.

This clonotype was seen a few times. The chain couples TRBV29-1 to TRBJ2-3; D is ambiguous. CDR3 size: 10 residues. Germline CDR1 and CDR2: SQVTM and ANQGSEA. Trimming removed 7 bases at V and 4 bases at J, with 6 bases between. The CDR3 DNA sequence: TGCAGCGCCACCCCAGATACGCAGTATTTT. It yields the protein CSATPDTQYF.

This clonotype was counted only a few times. The CDR3 protein is CASSKWAGTSGRAFGYNEQFF. Here the CDR3 DNA reads TGTGCCAGCAGTAAATGGGCCGGGACTAGCGGGAGGGCCTTCGGGTACAATGAGCAGTTCTTC. This chain uses TRBV27 with TRBJ2-1, with 16 bases identical to TRBD2. Germline CDR1 reads MNHEY; CDR2 reads SMNVEV (reference sequence). The CDR3 sequence is 21 residues long. V dropped 5 bases and J dropped 4; count of bases not matched to a gene: 17.

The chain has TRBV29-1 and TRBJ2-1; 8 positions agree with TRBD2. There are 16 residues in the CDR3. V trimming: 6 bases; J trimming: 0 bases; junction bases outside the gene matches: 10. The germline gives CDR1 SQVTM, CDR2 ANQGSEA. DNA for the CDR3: TGCAGCGTCGTTTTTCTAGCGGGCCTCTCCTACAATGAGCAGTTCTTC. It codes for CSVVFLAGLSYNEQFF.

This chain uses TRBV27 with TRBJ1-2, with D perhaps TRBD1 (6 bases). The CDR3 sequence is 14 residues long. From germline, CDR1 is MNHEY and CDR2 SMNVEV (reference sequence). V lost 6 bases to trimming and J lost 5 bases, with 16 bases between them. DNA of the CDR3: TGTGCCAGCAGGATACTTGGGAGGGGGTATGGCTACACCTTC. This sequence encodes CASRILGRGYGYTF.

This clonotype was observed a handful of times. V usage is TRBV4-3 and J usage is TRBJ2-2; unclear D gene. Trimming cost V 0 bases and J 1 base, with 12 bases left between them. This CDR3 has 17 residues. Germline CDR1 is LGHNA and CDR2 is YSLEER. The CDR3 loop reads CASSQEWYVENTGELFF. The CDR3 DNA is TGCGCCAGCAGCCAAGAATGGTATGTCGAGAACACCGGGGAGCTGTTTTTT.

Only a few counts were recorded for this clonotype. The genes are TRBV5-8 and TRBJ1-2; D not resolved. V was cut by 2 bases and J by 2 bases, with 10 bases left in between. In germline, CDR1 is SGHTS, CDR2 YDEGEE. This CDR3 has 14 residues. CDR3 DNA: TGTGCCAGCAGCTTCGTTCCCCTCAACTATGGCTACACCTTC. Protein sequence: CASSFVPLNYGYTF.

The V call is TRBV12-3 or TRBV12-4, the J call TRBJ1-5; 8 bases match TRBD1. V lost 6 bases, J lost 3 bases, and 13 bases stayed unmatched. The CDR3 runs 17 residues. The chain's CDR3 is CASSQIMGTGLNQPQHF. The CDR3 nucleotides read TGTGCCAGCAGCCAGATTATGGGGACAGGACTCAATCAGCCCCAGCATTTT.

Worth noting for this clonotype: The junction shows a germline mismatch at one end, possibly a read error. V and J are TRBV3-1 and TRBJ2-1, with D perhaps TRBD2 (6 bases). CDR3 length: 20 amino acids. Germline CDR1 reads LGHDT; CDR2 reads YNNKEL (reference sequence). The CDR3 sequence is CVSSQGRIAEAQMNYNEQFF. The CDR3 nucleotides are TGTGTCAGCAGCCAAGGAAGAATAGCGGAGGCCCAGATGAACTACAATGAGCAGTTCTTC.

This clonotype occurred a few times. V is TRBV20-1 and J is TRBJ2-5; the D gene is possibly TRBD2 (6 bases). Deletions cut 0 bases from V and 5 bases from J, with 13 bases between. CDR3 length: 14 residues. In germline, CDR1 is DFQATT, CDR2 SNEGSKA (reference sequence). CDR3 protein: CSARDKVAAETQYF. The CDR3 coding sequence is TGCAGTGCTAGAGATAAGGTAGCGGCTGAGACCCAGTACTTC.

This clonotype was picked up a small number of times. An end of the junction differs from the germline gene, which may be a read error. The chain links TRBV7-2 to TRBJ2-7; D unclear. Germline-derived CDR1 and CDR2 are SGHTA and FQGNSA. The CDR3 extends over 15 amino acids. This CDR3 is CASSLYHISLYGQYF. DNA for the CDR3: TGTGCCAGCAGCTTATATCACATATCGCTATACGGGCAGTACTTC.

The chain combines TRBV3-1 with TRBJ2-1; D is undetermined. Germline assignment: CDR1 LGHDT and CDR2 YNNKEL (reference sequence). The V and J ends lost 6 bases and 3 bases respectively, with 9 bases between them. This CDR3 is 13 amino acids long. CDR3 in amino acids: CASRPENYNEQFF. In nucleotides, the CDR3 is TGTGCCAGCAGGCCAGAAAACTACAATGAGCAGTTCTTC.

The CDR3 DNA sequence: TGCGCCAGCAGCTTGGAGGGGCAGAACTATGGCTACACCTTC. Translated, it gives CASSLEGQNYGYTF. V gene TRBV5-1 combines with J gene TRBJ1-2, with a tentative D call TRBD1 (5 bases). Per germline, CDR1 SGHRS and CDR2 YFSETQ. The CDR3 spans 14 residues. With 0 bases removed from V and 2 bases from J, the gap between germline ends came to 8 bases. Together with reference TRBV5-1 and TRBJ1-2, the CDR3 gives the full variable domain: KAGVTQTPRYLIKTRGQQVTLSCSPISGHRSVSWYQQTPGQGLQFLFEYFSETQRNKGNFPGRFSGRQFSNSRSEMNVSTLELGDSALYLCASSLEGQNYGYTFGSGTRLTVV.

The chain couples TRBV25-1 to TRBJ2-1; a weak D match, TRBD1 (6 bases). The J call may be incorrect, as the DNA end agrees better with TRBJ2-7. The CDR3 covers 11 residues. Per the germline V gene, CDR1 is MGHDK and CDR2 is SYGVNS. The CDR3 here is CATQGFNEQYF. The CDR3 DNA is TGTGCCACACAGGGCTTCAATGAGCAGTACTTC.

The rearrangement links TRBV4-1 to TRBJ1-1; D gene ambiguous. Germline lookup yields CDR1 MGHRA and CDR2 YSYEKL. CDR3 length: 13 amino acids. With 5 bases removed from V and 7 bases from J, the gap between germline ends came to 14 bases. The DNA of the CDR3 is TGCGCCAGCAGCTTCGGGTCAACTCTTGAAGCTTTCTTT. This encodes CASSFGSTLEAFF.

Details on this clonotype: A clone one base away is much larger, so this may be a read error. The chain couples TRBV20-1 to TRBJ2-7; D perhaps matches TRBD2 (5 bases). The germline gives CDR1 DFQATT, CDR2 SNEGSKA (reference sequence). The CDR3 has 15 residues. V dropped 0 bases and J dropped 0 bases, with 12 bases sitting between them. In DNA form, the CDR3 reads TGCAGTGCTAGAGATCGGAGGATGGTCTCCTACGAGCAGTACTTC. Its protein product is CSARDRRMVSYEQYF.

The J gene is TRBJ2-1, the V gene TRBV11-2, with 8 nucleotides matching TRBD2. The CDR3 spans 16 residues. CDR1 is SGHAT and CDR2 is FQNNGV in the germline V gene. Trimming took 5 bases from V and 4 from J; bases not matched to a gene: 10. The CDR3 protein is CASSLLTSGAYNEQFF. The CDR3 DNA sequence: TGTGCCAGCAGCCTGCTAACTAGCGGAGCTTACAATGAGCAGTTCTTC.

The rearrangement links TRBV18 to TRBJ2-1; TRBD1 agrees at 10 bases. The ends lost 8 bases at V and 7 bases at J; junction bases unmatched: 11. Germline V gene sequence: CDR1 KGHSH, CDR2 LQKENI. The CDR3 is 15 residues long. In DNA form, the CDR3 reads TGTGCCAGCCCAATAGACAGGGGGCGTTGGAATGAGCAGTTCTTC. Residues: CASPIDRGRWNEQFF.

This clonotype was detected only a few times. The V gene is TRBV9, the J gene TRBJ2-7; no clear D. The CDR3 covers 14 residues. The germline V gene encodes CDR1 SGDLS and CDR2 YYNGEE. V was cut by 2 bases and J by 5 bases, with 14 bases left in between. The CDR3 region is CASSVGPSLNEQYF. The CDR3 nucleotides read TGTGCCAGCAGCGTCGGACCTTCTCTGAACGAGCAGTACTTC.

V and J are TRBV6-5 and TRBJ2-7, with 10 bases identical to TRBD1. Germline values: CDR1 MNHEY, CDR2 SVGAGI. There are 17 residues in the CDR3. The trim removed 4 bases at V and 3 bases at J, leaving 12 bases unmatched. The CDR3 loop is CASSSHSPGQGFYEQYF. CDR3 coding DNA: TGTGCCAGCAGTTCCCATTCCCCGGGACAGGGGTTCTACGAGCAGTACTTC.

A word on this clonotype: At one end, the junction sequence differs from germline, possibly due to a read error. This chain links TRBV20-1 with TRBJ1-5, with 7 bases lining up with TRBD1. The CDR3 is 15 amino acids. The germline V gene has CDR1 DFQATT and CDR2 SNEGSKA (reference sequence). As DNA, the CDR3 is TGCAGTCCTAGACAACCCGGGACAGTTAATCAGCCCCAGCATTTT. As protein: CSPRQPGTVNQPQHF.